This T cell receptor beta chain appears in the sequencing data of a study of T cell changes during pregnancy in multiple sclerosis. Trimming pared 6 bases from V and 5 bases from J, leaving 13 bases between. Germline values: CDR1 SGHTA, CDR2 FQGNSA. The CDR3 covers 13 residues. This clone was detected once. Clones were sequenced by immunoSEQ multiplex PCR, and TCRdb holds only the in-frame ones, with some missing. The sample carries around 60,000 clones, 93% recorded once. The sample here was peripheral blood, taken after pregnancy. The V gene is TRBV7-2, the J gene TRBJ2-5; TRBD1 might be the D (5 bases). The source of this sequence is a female donor with multiple sclerosis, enrolled in a pregnancy study. CDR3 in DNA: TGTGCCAGCAGGAAGGTGGGGCTCGAGACCCAGTACTTC. Its translation: CASRKVGLETQYF.